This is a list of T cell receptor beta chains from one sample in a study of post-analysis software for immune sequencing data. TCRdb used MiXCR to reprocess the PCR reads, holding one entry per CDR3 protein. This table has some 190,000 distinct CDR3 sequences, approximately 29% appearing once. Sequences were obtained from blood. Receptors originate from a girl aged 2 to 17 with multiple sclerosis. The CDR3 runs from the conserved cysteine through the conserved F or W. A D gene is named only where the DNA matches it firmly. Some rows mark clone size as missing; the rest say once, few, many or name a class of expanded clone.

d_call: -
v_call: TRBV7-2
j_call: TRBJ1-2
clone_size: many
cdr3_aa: CASSQTVNYGYTF
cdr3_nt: TGTGCCAGCAGCCAAACAGTTAACTATGGCTACACCTTC

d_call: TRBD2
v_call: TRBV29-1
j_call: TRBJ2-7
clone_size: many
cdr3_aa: CSAATSGSEQYF
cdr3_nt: TGCAGCGCCGCAACTAGCGGGAGCGAGCAGTACTTC

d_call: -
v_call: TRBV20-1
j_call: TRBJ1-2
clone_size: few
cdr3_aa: CSARDPSRRVSRGYTF
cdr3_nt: TGCAGTGCTAGAGATCCTAGCAGGAGGGTCTCCCGGGGCTACACCTTC

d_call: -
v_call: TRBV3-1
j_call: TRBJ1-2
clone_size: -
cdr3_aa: CASTQAGILEGYTF
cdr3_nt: TGTGCCAGCACCCAAGCGGGGATCTTGGAAGGCTACACCTTC

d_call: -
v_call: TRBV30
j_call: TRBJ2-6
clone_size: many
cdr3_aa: CASNTRRANVLTF
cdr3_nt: TGTGCCTCCAACACCCGGAGAGCCAACGTCCTGACTTTC

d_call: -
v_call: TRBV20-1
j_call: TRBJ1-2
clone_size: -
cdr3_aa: CSAGDRTNYGHTF
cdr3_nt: TGCAGTGCTGGAGACAGGACTAACTATGGCCACACCTTC

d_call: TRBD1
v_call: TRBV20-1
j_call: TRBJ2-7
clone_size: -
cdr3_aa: CSARDRYTTYEQYF
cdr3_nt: TGCAGTGCTAGGGACAGGTACACGACCTACGAGCAGTACTTC

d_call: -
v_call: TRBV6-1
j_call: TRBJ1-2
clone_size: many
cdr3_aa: CASSEVETGGDGYTF
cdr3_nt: TGTGCCAGCAGTGAAGTTGAGACAGGCGGTGATGGCTACACCTTC

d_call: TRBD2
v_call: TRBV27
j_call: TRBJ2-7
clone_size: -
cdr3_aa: CASSHGLAGGEQYF
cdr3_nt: TGTGCCAGCAGTCATGGGCTAGCGGGAGGCGAGCAGTACTTC

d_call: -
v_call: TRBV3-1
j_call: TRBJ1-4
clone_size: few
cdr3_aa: CASSPSHEKLFF
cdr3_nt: TGTGCCAGCAGCCCTTCCCATGAAAAACTGTTTTTT

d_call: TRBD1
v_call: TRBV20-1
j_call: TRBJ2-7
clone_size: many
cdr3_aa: CSATHPGQGSYEQYF
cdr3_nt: TGCAGTGCTACCCATCCGGGACAGGGGTCCTACGAGCAGTACTTC

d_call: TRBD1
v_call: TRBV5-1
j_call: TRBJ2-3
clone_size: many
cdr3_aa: CASSLAGTGVTDTQYF
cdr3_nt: TGCGCCAGCAGCTTGGCCGGGACAGGGGTCACAGATACGCAGTATTTT

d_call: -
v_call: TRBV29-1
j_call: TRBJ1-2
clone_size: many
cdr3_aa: CSAGLGNYGYTF
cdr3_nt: TGCAGCGCCGGATTGGGGAACTATGGCTACACCTTC

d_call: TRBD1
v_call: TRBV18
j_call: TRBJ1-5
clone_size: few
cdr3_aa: CASSPRTGVNQPQHF
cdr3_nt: TGTGCCAGCTCACCTAGGACAGGGGTGAATCAGCCCCAGCATTTT

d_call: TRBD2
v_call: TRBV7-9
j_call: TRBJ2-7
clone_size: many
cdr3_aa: CASSLLKRGVVYEQYF
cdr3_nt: TGTGCCAGCAGCTTATTGAAGCGGGGGGTCGTCTACGAGCAGTACTTC

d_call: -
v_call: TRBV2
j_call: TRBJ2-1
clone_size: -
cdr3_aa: CASGDHPSSYNEQFF
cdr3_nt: TGTGCCAGCGGGGACCATCCAAGCTCCTACAATGAGCAGTTCTTC

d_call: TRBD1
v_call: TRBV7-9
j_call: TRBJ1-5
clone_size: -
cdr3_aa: CASSQGTGIGGNQPQHF
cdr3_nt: TGTGCCAGCAGTCAGGGGACAGGGATCGGGGGCAATCAGCCCCAGCATTTT

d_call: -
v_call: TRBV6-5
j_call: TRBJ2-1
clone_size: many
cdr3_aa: CASSQKGDRENNEQFF
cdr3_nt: TGTGCCAGCAGTCAGAAAGGGGATAGGGAGAACAATGAGCAGTTCTTC

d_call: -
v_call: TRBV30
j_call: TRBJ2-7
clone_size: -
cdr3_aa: CAWGPWRGSYEQYF
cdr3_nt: TGTGCCTGGGGCCCCTGGCGGGGATCCTACGAGCAGTACTTC

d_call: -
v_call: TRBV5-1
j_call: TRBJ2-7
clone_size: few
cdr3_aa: CARSLWGLMNEQYF
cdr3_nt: TGCGCCCGCAGCTTGTGGGGTTTAATGAACGAGCAGTACTTC

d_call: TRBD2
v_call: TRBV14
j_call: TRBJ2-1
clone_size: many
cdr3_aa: CASSRQASSGSYNEQFF
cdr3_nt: TGTGCCAGCAGCCGCCAAGCGAGTAGCGGGAGCTACAATGAGCAGTTCTTC

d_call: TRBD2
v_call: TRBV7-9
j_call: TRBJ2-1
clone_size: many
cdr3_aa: CASSYPGLAGVSSYNEQFF
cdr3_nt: TGTGCCAGCAGTTACCCGGGACTAGCGGGGGTAAGCTCCTACAATGAGCAGTTCTTC

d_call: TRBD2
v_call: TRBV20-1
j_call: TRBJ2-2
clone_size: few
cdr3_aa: CSAKRGSTGELFF
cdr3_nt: TGCAGTGCTAAGCGGGGGTCCACCGGGGAGCTGTTTTTT

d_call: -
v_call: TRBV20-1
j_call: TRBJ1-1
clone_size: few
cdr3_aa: CSARGPNTEAFF
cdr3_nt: TGCAGTGCTAGGGGGCCGAACACTGAAGCTTTCTTT

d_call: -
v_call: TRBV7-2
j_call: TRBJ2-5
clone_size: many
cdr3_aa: CASSLRVREETQYF
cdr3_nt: TGTGCCAGCAGCTTACGGGTCAGGGAAGAGACCCAGTACTTC

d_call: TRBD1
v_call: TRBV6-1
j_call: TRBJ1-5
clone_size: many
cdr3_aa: CASSGQGGNQPQHF
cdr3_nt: TGTGCCAGCAGTGGACAGGGTGGCAATCAGCCCCAGCATTTT

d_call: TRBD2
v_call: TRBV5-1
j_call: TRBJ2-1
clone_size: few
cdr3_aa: CASSLSLAGGPEQFF
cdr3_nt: TGCGCCAGCAGCTTGAGTCTAGCGGGGGGTCCTGAGCAGTTCTTC

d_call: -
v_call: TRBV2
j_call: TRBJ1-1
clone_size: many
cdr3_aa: CASSEGTGNTEAFF
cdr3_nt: TGTGCCAGCAGTGAAGGTACAGGGAACACTGAAGCTTTCTTT

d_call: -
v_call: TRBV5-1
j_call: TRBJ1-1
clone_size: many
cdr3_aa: CASSPTGLENTEAFF
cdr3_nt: TGCGCCAGCAGCCCGACGGGCCTAGAGAACACTGAAGCTTTCTTT

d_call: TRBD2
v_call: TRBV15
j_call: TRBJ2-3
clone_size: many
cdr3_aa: CATSRSLADTDTQYF
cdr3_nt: TGTGCCACCAGCAGGTCACTAGCGGACACAGATACGCAGTATTTT

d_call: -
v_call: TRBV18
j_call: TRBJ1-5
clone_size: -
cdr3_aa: CASSVEAYSNQPQHF
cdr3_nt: TGTGCCAGCTCCGTCGAGGCTTATAGCAATCAGCCCCAGCATTTT

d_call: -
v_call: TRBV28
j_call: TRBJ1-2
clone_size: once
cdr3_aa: CASSLERAYYGYTF
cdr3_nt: TGTGCCAGCAGTTTAGAGAGGGCCTACTATGGCTACACCTTC

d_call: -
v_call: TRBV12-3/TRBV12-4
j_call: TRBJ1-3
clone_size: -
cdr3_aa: CASGPRGSGNTIYF
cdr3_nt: TGTGCCAGCGGCCCTCGGGGCTCTGGGAACACCATATATTTT

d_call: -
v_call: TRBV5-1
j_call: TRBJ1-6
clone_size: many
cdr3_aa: CASSPVSAGDNSPLHF
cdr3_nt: TGCGCCAGCAGCCCCGTCTCGGCAGGGGATAATTCACCCCTCCACTTT

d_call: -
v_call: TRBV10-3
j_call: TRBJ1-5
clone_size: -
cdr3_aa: CAISRDGNQPQHF
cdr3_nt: TGTGCCATCAGCCGGGACGGTAATCAGCCCCAGCATTTT

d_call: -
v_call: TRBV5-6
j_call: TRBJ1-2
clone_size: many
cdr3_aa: CASSFVGYGYTF
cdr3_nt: TGTGCCAGCAGCTTTGTAGGATATGGCTACACCTTC

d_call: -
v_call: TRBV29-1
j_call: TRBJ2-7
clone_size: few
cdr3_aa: CNVAGTSYEQYF
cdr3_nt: TGCAACGTAGCCGGGACCTCCTACGAGCAGTACTTC

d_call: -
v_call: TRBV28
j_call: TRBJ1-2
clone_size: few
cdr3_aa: CASSSLNHRVGGYGNTF
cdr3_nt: TGTGCCAGCAGTAGTTTGAATCACAGGGTAGGAGGCTATGGCAACACCTTC

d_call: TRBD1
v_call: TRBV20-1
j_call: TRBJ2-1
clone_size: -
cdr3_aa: CSARDPGGNPHNEQFF
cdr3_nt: TGCAGTGCTAGAGATCCAGGGGGAAACCCCCACAATGAGCAGTTCTTC

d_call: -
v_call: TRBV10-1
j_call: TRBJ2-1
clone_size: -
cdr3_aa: CASSESYEYEAYNEQFF
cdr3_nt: TGCGCCAGCAGTGAGTCTTATGAATATGAAGCCTACAATGAGCAGTTCTTC

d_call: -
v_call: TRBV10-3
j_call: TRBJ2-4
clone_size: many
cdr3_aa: CATGTALAKNIQYF
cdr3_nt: TGTGCCACCGGGACGGCTCTCGCCAAAAACATTCAGTACTTC

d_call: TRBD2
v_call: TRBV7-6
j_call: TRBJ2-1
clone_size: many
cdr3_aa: CASSSGGRESGYEQFF
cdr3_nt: TGTGCCAGCAGCTCGGGGGGGCGGGAGTCCGGGTATGAGCAGTTCTTC

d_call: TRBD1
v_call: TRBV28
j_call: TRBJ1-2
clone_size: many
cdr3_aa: CASTLQGAYGYTF
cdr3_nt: TGTGCCAGCACTCTACAGGGGGCGTATGGCTACACCTTC